The 7 T cell receptor beta chains below were found in one sample sequenced in a study of T cells after yellow fever vaccination. TCRdb independently ran MiXCR on the 5' RACE reads; one entry per CDR3 protein. The repertoire includes about 120,000 distinct CDR3 sequences, approximately 8.4% of them detected once, and about 25% sits in the top ten. Material: CD8+ T cells sorted from PBMCs, obtained 45 days after the yellow fever booster vaccination. These receptor sequences come from a man in his thirties or forties who received the YFV17D yellow fever vaccine.

The V and J genes are TRBV5-1 and TRBJ2-1, with D perhaps matching TRBD1 or TRBD2 (5 bases each). V was cut by 4 bases and J by 7 bases, with 15 bases left in between. In germline, CDR1 is SGHRS, CDR2 YFSETQ. CDR3 length: 14 residues. This chain's CDR3 is CASSVTGAGNEQFF. The CDR3 DNA sequence: TGCGCCAGCAGCGTTACCGGGGCCGGGAATGAGCAGTTCTTC.

V usage is TRBV20-1 and J usage is TRBJ2-1; D could derive from TRBD1 or TRBD2 (5 bases each). Germline CDR1 DFQATT, CDR2 SNEGSKA (reference sequence). V lost 6 bases to trimming and J lost 8 bases, with 20 bases between them. This CDR3 has 14 amino acids. The CDR3 DNA sequence: TGCAGTGCGATACCGGGACGTCCCTGGCATGAGCAGTTCTTC. Protein sequence: CSAIPGRPWHEQFF.

The chain couples TRBV20-1 to TRBJ1-5, with a possible D match to TRBD1 (5 bases). The V and J ends lost 6 bases and 6 bases respectively, with 15 bases between them. The CDR3 extends over 13 amino acids. Germline values: CDR1 DFQATT, CDR2 SNEGSKA (reference sequence). The CDR3 sequence is CSASGGIGQPQHF. CDR3 DNA: TGCAGTGCGAGCGGGGGGATCGGTCAGCCCCAGCATTTT.

This clonotype was counted between two and nine times. The chain uses TRBV12-3 or TRBV12-4 and TRBJ1-1; D is uncertain. The CDR3 is made up of 14 amino acids. Trimming took 10 bases from V and 6 from J, leaving 21 bases between them. The CDR3 loop is CATLSGSPGSEAFF. The CDR3 DNA is TGTGCCACCCTTTCCGGGTCTCCGGGCTCTGAAGCTTTCTTT.

This clonotype was seen repeatedly, ten times or more. The chain recombines TRBV7-9 with TRBJ2-2; either TRBD1 or TRBD2 may fit D (5 bases each). Between the trimmed V and J ends, which lost 1 base and 4 bases, there was a span of 10 bases. Germline CDR1 reads SEHNR; CDR2 reads FQNEAQ (reference sequence). This CDR3 comprises 15 residues. The CDR3 DNA follows: TGTGCCAGCAGCTTAGGGGGGAGTCCCACCGGGGAGCTGTTTTTT. Translation: CASSLGGSPTGELFF. Complete variable domain (other parts from reference TRBV7-9 and TRBJ2-2): DTGVSQNPRHKITKRGQNVTFRCDPISEHNRLYWYRQTLGQGPEFLTYFQNEAQLEKSRLLSDRFSAERPKGSFSTLEIQRTEQGDSAMYLCASSLGGSPTGELFFGEGSRLTVL.

This clonotype was detected a few times. The gene calls are TRBV10-3 and TRBJ2-3; perhaps TRBD1 as D (6 bases). Deletions cut 3 bases from V and 2 bases from J, with 15 bases between. From germline, CDR1 is ENHRY and CDR2 SYGVKD. This CDR3 is 16 amino acids long. In DNA form, the CDR3 reads TGTGCCATCAGTGATATCGGCAGGGGTCTCACAGATACGCAGTATTTT. Protein: CAISDIGRGLTDTQYF.

This clonotype was found a few times. CDR3 sequence: CASGPPTSGELFF. As DNA, the CDR3 is TGTGCTAGTGGTCCTCCGACTAGCGGGGAGCTGTTTTTT. This chain connects TRBV12-5 to TRBJ2-2; D possibly corresponds to TRBD2 (6 bases). CDR1 is LGHNT and CDR2 is FRNRAP in the germline V gene. The CDR3 consists of 13 residues. Trimming took off 5 bases at V and 7 bases at J, with 11 bases between the two ends.